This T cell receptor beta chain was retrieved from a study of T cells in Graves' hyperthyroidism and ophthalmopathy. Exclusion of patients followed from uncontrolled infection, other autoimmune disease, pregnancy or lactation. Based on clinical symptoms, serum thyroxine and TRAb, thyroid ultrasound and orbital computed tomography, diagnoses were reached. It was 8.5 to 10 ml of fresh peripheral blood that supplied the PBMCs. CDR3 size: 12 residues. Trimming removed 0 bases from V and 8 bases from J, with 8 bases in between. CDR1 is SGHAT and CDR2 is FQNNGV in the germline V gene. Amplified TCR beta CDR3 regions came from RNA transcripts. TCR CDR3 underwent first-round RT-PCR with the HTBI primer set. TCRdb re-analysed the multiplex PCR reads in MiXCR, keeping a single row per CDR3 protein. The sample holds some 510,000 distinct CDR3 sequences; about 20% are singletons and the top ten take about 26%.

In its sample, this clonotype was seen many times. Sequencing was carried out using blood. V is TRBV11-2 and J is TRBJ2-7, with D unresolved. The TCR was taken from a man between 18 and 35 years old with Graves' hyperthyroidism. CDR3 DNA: TGTGCCAGCAGCTTAGAAGGATTGAAGCAGTACTTC. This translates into CASSLEGLKQYF.